Each of the 18 T cell receptor beta chains below was sequenced from the same sample in a study of cytotoxic CD8 clonotypes in ibrutinib-treated CLL. Data came from immunoSEQ multiplex PCR; TCRdb stores just in-frame clones and leaves some out. The repertoire holds a few hundred thousand clones, roughly 70% seen once, with approximately 15% in the top ten. Here the sequenced sample was PBMCs, taken after 24 months of ibrutinib treatment. The receptor source for this set is a human donor with chronic lymphocytic leukemia.

This chain connects TRBV7-9 to TRBJ2-3; D may be TRBD2 (6 bases). The germline V and J ends were trimmed by 5 bases and 0 bases, with 12 bases remaining between them. This CDR3 region has 15 residues. Germline CDR1 SEHNR, CDR2 FQNEAQ (reference sequence). The CDR3 nucleotides are TGTGCCAGCAGCCCAGCGGCGGGGAGCACAGATACGCAGTATTTT. Residues: CASSPAAGSTDTQYF. The full variable domain, in which reference TRBV7-9 and TRBJ2-3 provide the parts outside the CDR3, is DTGVSQNPRHKITKRGQNVTFRCDPISEHNRLYWYRQTLGQGPEFLTYFQNEAQLEKSRLLSDRFSAERPKGSFSTLEIQRTEQGDSAMYLCASSPAAGSTDTQYFGPGTRLTVL.

This clone was observed a handful of times. The chain carries TRBV6-5 and TRBJ1-2, with a tentative D call TRBD1 (5 bases). Trimming stripped 5 bases from V and 6 bases from J, with 13 bases between. Germline CDR1 reads MNHEY; CDR2 reads SVGAGI. The CDR3 is 13 amino acids. This chain's CDR3 is CASSEGLVDGYTF. The CDR3 DNA reads TGTGCCAGCAGTGAGGGGTTAGTGGATGGCTACACCTTC.

The gene calls are TRBV5-4 and TRBJ2-7; tentatively, D is TRBD1 (6 bases). Germline V gene sequence: CDR1 SGHNT, CDR2 YYREEE (reference sequence). V lost 0 bases and J 0 bases, leaving 7 bases between the germline ends. This CDR3 contains 14 residues. The CDR3 region is CASSLGQDSYEQYF. The CDR3 DNA sequence: TGTGCCAGCAGCTTGGGACAGGACTCCTACGAGCAGTACTTC.

The V and J genes are TRBV18 and TRBJ2-5; 7 bases fit TRBD1. The ends lost 0 bases at V and 2 bases at J; junction bases unmatched: 3. The length of the CDR3 is 15 residues. Germline-derived CDR1 and CDR2 are KGHSH and LQKENI. Here the CDR3 reads CASSPPDRDQETQYF. DNA for the CDR3: TGTGCCAGCTCACCACCTGACAGGGATCAAGAGACCCAGTACTTC.

V usage is TRBV30 and J usage is TRBJ2-3, with D maybe TRBD1 (7 bases). The CDR3 runs to 15 residues. The V end was cut by 0 bases, the J end by 3 bases, with 13 bases between. Germline lookup yields CDR1 GTSNPN and CDR2 SVGIG (reference sequence). CDR3 in amino acids: CAWSVRGTATDTQYF. The CDR3 nucleotides are TGTGCCTGGAGTGTACGCGGGACAGCTACAGATACGCAGTATTTT.

The chain combines TRBV7-3 with TRBJ2-7; no reliable D call. Germline-derived CDR1 and CDR2 are SGHTA and FQGTGA. The CDR3 is 13 residues long. V dropped 5 bases and J dropped 5 bases, with 13 bases sitting between them. CDR3 sequence (DNA): TGTGCCAGCAGCCCCAGGAGTCGAGACGAGCAGTACTTC. Translation gives CASSPRSRDEQYF.

The chain links TRBV9 to TRBJ2-1; TRBD2 might be the D (6 bases). Deletions cut 2 bases from V and 7 bases from J, with 10 bases between. This CDR3 is 13 amino acids long. The germline CDR1 and CDR2 sequences are SGDLS and YYNGEE. In nucleotides, the CDR3 is TGTGCCAGCAGCGTTCTCGGGGGTAATGAGCAGTTCTTC. Protein product: CASSVLGGNEQFF.

The chain employs TRBV11-2 and TRBJ2-1, with TRBD2 matching 10 bases. After removal of 5 bases from V and 5 bases from J, the junction contained 6 bases not matched to a gene. CDR1 and CDR2 from the germline V gene are SGHAT and FQNNGV. The CDR3 spans 15 residues. The CDR3 DNA sequence: TGTGCCAGCAGCCACGGACTAGCGGATCACAATGAGCAGTTCTTC. As protein: CASSHGLADHNEQFF.

The genes are TRBV7-2 and TRBJ2-3; D not resolved. Per germline, CDR1 SGHTA and CDR2 FQGNSA. The CDR3 covers 16 residues. V dropped 1 base and J dropped 3 bases, with 14 bases sitting between them. CDR3 sequence: CASSLDLQGPTDTQYF. The CDR3, as DNA: TGTGCCAGCAGCTTAGACCTTCAAGGACCGACAGATACGCAGTATTTT.

This clone was counted only a few times. The chain links TRBV6-5 to TRBJ2-7; 12 nucleotides match TRBD1. This CDR3 is 15 amino acids long. CDR1 and CDR2 from the germline V gene are MNHEY and SVGAGI. J gave up 6 bases and V 4 bases, and 7 bases lay outside the gene matches. CDR3 sequence: CASSLGGTGGTEQYF. CDR3 DNA: TGTGCCAGCAGTTTAGGAGGGACAGGGGGCACCGAGCAGTACTTC.

Written as DNA, the CDR3 is TGTGCCAGTAGTTTCGACCAGTCAACGCCCCAGCATTTT. This sequence encodes CASSFDQSTPQHF. The rearrangement links TRBV19 to TRBJ1-5; D is unresolved. The CDR3 runs 13 residues. Germline V gene lookup returns CDR1 LNHDA and CDR2 SQIVND (reference sequence). Trimming shortened V by 5 bases and J by 9 bases, and 14 bases separated the two germline ends.

V gene TRBV27 combines with J gene TRBJ1-1; 7 bases are shared with TRBD1. The CDR3 totals 12 residues. In germline, CDR1 is MNHEY, CDR2 SMNVEV (reference sequence). With 6 bases clipped from V and 11 bases from J, the junction kept 9 bases outside the gene matches. CDR3 loop: CASRSSGGMAFF. In DNA form, the CDR3 reads TGTGCCAGCAGATCCTCAGGGGGGATGGCTTTCTTT.

Of note for this clone: The junction departs from the called germline gene at one end, perhaps through a read error. The chain couples TRBV7-2 to TRBJ2-7; D possibly uses TRBD1 or TRBD2 (5 bases each). The CDR3 is 11 residues long. Germline loops: CDR1 SGHTA, CDR2 FQGNSA. CDR3 in DNA: TGTGCCAGCAGCTGGTGGTCCGGGGCCGTCTTC. This codes for CASSWWSGAVF.

The rearrangement joins TRBV27 to TRBJ2-6; D is unresolved. Trimming took off 6 bases at V and 0 bases at J, with 6 bases between the two ends. Germline loops: CDR1 MNHEY, CDR2 SMNVEV (reference sequence). This CDR3 is built from 14 residues. The CDR3 nucleotides are TGTGCCAGCAGAGTTTACTCTGGGGCCAACGTCCTGACTTTC. This sequence encodes CASRVYSGANVLTF. The full variable domain, in which reference TRBV27 and TRBJ2-6 provide the parts outside the CDR3, is EAQVTQNPRYLITVTGKKLTVTCSQNMNHEYMSWYRQDPGLGLRQIYYSMNVEVTDKGDVPEGYKVSRKEKRNFPLILESPSPNQTSLYFCASRVYSGANVLTFGAGSRLTVL.

A remark on this clone: The junction shows a germline mismatch at one end, possibly a read error. The identical CDR3 is also encoded by other nucleotide sequences in the sample. The chain couples TRBV7-7 to TRBJ2-5; D uncertain. Germline V gene lookup returns CDR1 SSHAT and CDR2 FNYEAQ (reference sequence). The CDR3 sequence is 13 residues long. CDR3 sequence reads: CASSLGLAETQYF. The DNA of the CDR3 is TGTGCTAGCAGCTTAGGATTAGCCGAGACCCAGTACTTC. Full variable domain (rest looked up from reference TRBV7-7 and TRBJ2-5): GAGVSQSPRYKVTKRGQDVTLRCDPISSHATLYWYQQALGQGPEFLTYFNYEAQPDKSGLPSDRFSAERPEGSISTLTIQRTEQRDSAMYRCASSLGLAETQYFGPGTRLLVL.

This clone was observed once. This chain uses TRBV30 with TRBJ1-5, with D possibly matching TRBD1 (6 bases). The CDR3 contains 16 residues. V was clipped by 0 bases and J by 2 bases, with 14 bases between them. Germline V gene data show CDR1 as GTSNPN and CDR2 as SVGIG (reference sequence). The CDR3 region is CAWSVGGGSGNQPQHF. For the CDR3, the DNA is TGTGCCTGGAGTGTAGGGGGGGGAAGCGGCAATCAGCCCCAGCATTTT.

This clone turned up a few times. This chain links TRBV20-1 with TRBJ2-7; no reliable D call. Per germline, CDR1 DFQATT and CDR2 SNEGSKA (reference sequence). This CDR3 spans 10 amino acids. V lost 5 bases and J lost 5, with 7 bases in between. The CDR3 loop is CSAPLNEQYF. CDR3 nucleotides: TGCAGTGCTCCCCTCAACGAGCAGTACTTC.

The V call is TRBV28, the J call TRBJ1-2; D not certain. Trimming took 6 bases from V and 0 from J, leaving 11 bases between them. The CDR3 has 14 amino acids. Germline-derived CDR1 and CDR2 are MDHEN and SYDVKM. The CDR3 loop is CASSTLGPNYGYTF. The DNA of the CDR3 is TGTGCCAGCAGCACCTTGGGTCCTAACTATGGCTACACCTTC.